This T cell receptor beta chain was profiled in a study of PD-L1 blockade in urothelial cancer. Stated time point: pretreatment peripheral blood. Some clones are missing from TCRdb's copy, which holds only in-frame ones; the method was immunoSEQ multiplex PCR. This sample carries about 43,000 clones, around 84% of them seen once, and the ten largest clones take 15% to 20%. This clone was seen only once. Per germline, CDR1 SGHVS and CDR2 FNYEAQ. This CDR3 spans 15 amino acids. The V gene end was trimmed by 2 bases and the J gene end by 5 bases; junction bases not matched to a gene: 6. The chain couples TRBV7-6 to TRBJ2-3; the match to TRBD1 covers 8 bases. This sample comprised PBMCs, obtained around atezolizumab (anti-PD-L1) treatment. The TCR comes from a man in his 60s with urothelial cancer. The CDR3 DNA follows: TGTGCCAGCAGCTTATCGGACAGGGATAAAGATACGCAGTATTTT. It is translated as CASSLSDRDKDTQYF.